This T cell receptor beta chain was captured by sequencing in a study of response to subunit inactivated influenza vaccine. From the RT-PCR reads, TCRdb called clonotypes with MiXCR, one entry per CDR3 protein. Among roughly 540,000 distinct CDR3 sequences, approximately 24% were seen once, and the ten largest hold 2.5% to 3.5%. CDR1 SGHRS and CDR2 YFSETQ come from the germline V gene. CDR3 length: 16 residues. J gave up 3 bases and V 4 bases, and 9 bases lay outside the gene matches. These data also formed part of another study, on T cells expressing NK-cell markers. From that second work: In generating TCR beta cDNA, 5'RACE template switching with UMIs was used.

The sequence came from a middle-aged man who received an inactivated influenza vaccine. The chain recombines TRBV5-1 with TRBJ2-3; 9 nucleotides align to TRBD1. Sequenced material: CD4+ T cells sorted from PBMCs, taken 12 days after vaccination. The DNA for the CDR3 is TGCGCCAGCAGCGCGGCCGGGACAGGGCTGACAGATACGCAGTATTTT. Its protein product is CASSAAGTGLTDTQYF.